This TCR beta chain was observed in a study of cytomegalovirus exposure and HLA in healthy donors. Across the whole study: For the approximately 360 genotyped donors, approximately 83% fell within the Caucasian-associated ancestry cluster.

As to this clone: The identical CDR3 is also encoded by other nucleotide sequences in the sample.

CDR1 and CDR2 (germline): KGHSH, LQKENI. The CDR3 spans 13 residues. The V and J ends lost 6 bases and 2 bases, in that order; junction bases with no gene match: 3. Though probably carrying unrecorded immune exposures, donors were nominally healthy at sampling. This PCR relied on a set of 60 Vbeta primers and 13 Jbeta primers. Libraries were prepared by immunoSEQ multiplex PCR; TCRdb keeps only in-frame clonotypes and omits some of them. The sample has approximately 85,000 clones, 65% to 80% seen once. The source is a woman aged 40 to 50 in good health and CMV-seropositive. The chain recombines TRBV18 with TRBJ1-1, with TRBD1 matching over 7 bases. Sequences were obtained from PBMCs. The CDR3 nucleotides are TGTGCCAGCTCCCAGGGGGTTAACACTGAAGCTTTCTTT. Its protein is CASSQGVNTEAFF.